Listed below are T cell receptor beta chains from one sample, sequenced in a study of CD8+ T cells in alopecia areata. Data came from immunoSEQ multiplex PCR; TCRdb stores just in-frame clones and leaves some out. The top ten hold around 1.8% of the sample, which has 30,000 to 40,000 clones, nearly 55% seen once. Sequenced input: CD4+ Tregs sorted from blood. These receptors all come from a human donor with alopecia areata. CDR3s include the opening cysteine and the closing phenylalanine or tryptophan. Fields, in order: V gene, J gene, clone size, D gene, CDR3 protein, CDR3 DNA. The D gene is left open where the match is weak. Not every row has a clone size; where given, it reads once, few, many or a size class.

>TRBV19|TRBJ1-2|NA|NA
CASSIGPDNYGYTF
TGTGCCAGTAGTATAGGGCCAGACAACTATGGCTACACCTTC
>TRBV7-3|TRBJ2-7|NA|NA
CASSLRGGTYEQYF
TGTGCCAGCAGCTTACGGGGTGGGACCTACGAGCAGTACTTC
>TRBV19|TRBJ2-1|NA|NA
CASTTIPLRATDEQFF
TGTGCCAGTACCACCATACCCCTTCGGGCAACCGATGAGCAGTTCTTC
>TRBV6-5|TRBJ1-1|NA|TRBD1
CASRGQGFSEAFF
TGTGCCAGCAGAGGACAGGGGTTTTCTGAAGCTTTCTTT
>TRBV5-1|TRBJ1-6|NA|TRBD1
CASSLLEGTDNSPLHF
TGCGCCAGCAGCTTGTTAGAGGGGACAGATAATTCACCCCTCCACTTT
>TRBV18|TRBJ2-7|NA|TRBD2
CASSRGTSGASYEQYF
TGTGCCAGCTCACGGGGGACTAGCGGGGCCTCCTACGAGCAGTACTTC
>TRBV18|TRBJ1-2|NA|NA
CASSPMTGSYYGYTF
TGTGCCAGCTCACCGATGACAGGATCCTACTATGGCTACACCTTC
>TRBV5-6|TRBJ2-7|NA|NA
CASSFVDGLIYEQYF
TGTGCCAGCAGCTTTGTGGATGGGCTAATCTACGAGCAGTACTTC
>TRBV6-6|TRBJ1-1|once|TRBD1
CASSYGQGTLMAFF
TGTGCCAGCAGTTACGGACAGGGCACCTTGATGGCTTTCTTT
>TRBV5-4|TRBJ2-3|NA|NA
CASSLAGGTDTQYF
TGTGCCAGCAGCTTGGCAGGGGGCACAGATACGCAGTATTTT
>TRBV5-1|TRBJ2-7|few|TRBD1
CASSDGTGGIYEQYF
TGCGCCAGCAGCGATGGGACAGGGGGTATCTACGAGCAGTACTTC
>TRBV10-3|TRBJ1-2|medium-sized|NA
CAITGTHSYGYTF
TGTGCCATCACCGGGACTCACAGCTATGGCTACACCTTC
>TRBV5-1|TRBJ2-7|NA|TRBD1
CASSLDVVDRDRPYF
TGCGCCAGCAGCTTGGATGTTGTGGACCGGGACAGGCCTTACTTC
>TRBV5-6|TRBJ2-7|NA|TRBD2
CASSLWLAGFYEQYF
TGTGCCAGCAGCTTGTGGCTAGCGGGATTCTACGAGCAGTACTTC
>TRBV2|TRBJ2-2|NA|TRBD1
CASRTGVVGELFF
TGTGCCAGCCGGACAGGGGTGGTCGGGGAGCTGTTTTTT
>TRBV7-2|TRBJ2-7|NA|NA
CASSASGLLSYEQYF
TGTGCCAGCAGCGCAAGCGGTCTCCTCTCCTACGAGCAGTACTTC
>TRBV7-2|TRBJ2-1|NA|TRBD1
CASSLGQGGYEQFF
TGTGCCAGCAGCTTAGGACAGGGGGGCTATGAGCAGTTCTTC
>TRBV4-2|TRBJ1-2|NA|NA
CASSQVGQLYGYTF
TGTGCCAGCAGCCAAGTTGGACAGCTTTATGGCTACACCTTC
>TRBV5-4|TRBJ2-2|few|NA
CASSPGTGGPGELFF
TGTGCCAGCAGCCCCGGGACCGGGGGTCCCGGGGAGCTGTTTTTT
>TRBV5-1|TRBJ1-1|NA|NA
CATRLWQNTEAFF
TGCGCCACGAGACTCTGGCAGAACACTGAAGCTTTCTTT
>TRBV18|TRBJ1-1|NA|TRBD1
CASSPRDRLNTEAFF
TGTGCCAGCTCACCACGGGACAGACTGAACACTGAAGCTTTCTTT
>TRBV12-5|TRBJ1-1|few|NA
CASAPERAAGKAFF
TGTGCTAGTGCCCCGGAAAGGGCCGCGGGAAAAGCTTTCTTT
>TRBV25-1|TRBJ2-3|NA|TRBD2
CASKEASGGTDTQYF
TGTGCCAGCAAGGAGGCTAGCGGGGGCACAGATACGCAGTATTTT
>TRBV4-1|TRBJ1-4|NA|NA
CASSQGRGLNEKLFF
TGCGCCAGCAGCCAAGGACGGGGCCTTAATGAAAAACTGTTTTTT
>TRBV13|TRBJ1-2|NA|TRBD1
CASSFLDRGRYGYTF
TGTGCCAGCAGCTTTTTGGACAGGGGGCGGTATGGCTACACCTTC
>TRBV7-6|TRBJ1-1|NA|NA
CASSIEGGITEAFF
TGTGCCAGCTCAATTGAGGGGGGTATCACTGAAGCTTTCTTT
>TRBV5-1|TRBJ2-7|NA|TRBD1
CASSWTGTYEQYF
TGCGCCAGCAGCTGGACAGGGACCTACGAGCAGTACTTC
>TRBV5-1|TRBJ2-1|few|TRBD2
CASSPGTSEGSYNEQFF
TGCGCCAGCAGCCCGGGGACTAGCGAGGGCTCCTACAATGAGCAGTTCTTC
>TRBV11-2|TRBJ1-2|NA|NA
CASSSLRANYGYTF
TGTGCCAGCAGCTCCCTAAGGGCTAACTATGGCTACACCTTC
>TRBV19|TRBJ2-3|NA|NA
CASSLRRTDTQYF
TGTGCCAGCTCGTTGCGACGCACAGATACGCAGTATTTT
>TRBV5-6|TRBJ1-1|few|NA
CASSLGTSLPTEAFF
TGTGCCAGCAGCTTGGGGACATCCCTTCCCACTGAAGCTTTCTTT
>TRBV14|TRBJ1-3|few|NA
CASSHLTGYGNTIYF
TGTGCCAGCAGCCATCTGACAGGTTACGGAAACACCATATATTTT
>TRBV28|TRBJ2-7|NA|NA
CASSLNRATYEQYF
TGTGCCAGCAGTTTAAATAGGGCCACCTACGAGCAGTACTTC
>TRBV5-1|TRBJ2-3|NA|TRBD1
CASSSGTGGTDTQYF
TGCGCCAGCAGCTCCGGGACAGGGGGCACAGATACGCAGTATTTT
>TRBV4-3|TRBJ2-2|NA|TRBD2
CASSPQGLAGNTGELFF
TGCGCCAGCAGCCCACAGGGACTAGCGGGGAACACCGGGGAGCTGTTTTTT
>TRBV2|TRBJ1-2|NA|NA
CASRRQASPNYGYTF
TGTGCCAGCAGGCGACAGGCGTCACCCAACTATGGCTACACCTTC
>TRBV4-1|TRBJ2-1|NA|TRBD1
CASSQGPGQGARKFF
TGCGCCAGCAGCCAGGGACCGGGACAGGGGGCGCGAAAGTTCTTC
>TRBV27|TRBJ2-3|NA|TRBD2
CASSSWGLAIDTQYF
TGTGCCAGCAGTTCTTGGGGACTAGCTATAGATACGCAGTATTTT
>TRBV2|TRBJ2-7|NA|NA
CASSELRENEQYF
TGTGCCAGCAGTGAGTTGAGGGAGAACGAGCAGTACTTC
>TRBV29-1|TRBJ1-1|NA|TRBD1
CSVSRGPGTAEAFF
TGCAGCGTGAGCAGGGGGCCAGGGACCGCTGAAGCTTTCTTT
>TRBV25-1|TRBJ1-3|NA|NA
CASSAEGSGNTIYF
TGTGCCAGCAGTGCAGAAGGTTCTGGAAACACCATATATTTT
>TRBV29-1|TRBJ2-7|NA|TRBD1
CSVAWDRVPYEQYF
TGCAGCGTTGCCTGGGACAGGGTCCCCTACGAGCAGTACTTC
>TRBV7-2|TRBJ1-5|NA|TRBD1
CASSLAGTAKQPQHF
TGTGCCAGCAGCTTAGCTGGGACAGCTAAGCAGCCCCAGCATTTT
>TRBV14|TRBJ2-3|few|TRBD2
CASSQRGGLGQYF
TGTGCCAGCAGCCAGCGGGGGGGCCTCGGTCAGTATTTT
>TRBV6-6|TRBJ2-1|NA|TRBD1
CASRFDRGVNEQFF
TGTGCCAGCAGGTTTGACAGGGGGGTAAATGAGCAGTTCTTC
>TRBV7-8|TRBJ2-1|NA|TRBD2
CASSFRLAGDNEQFF
TGTGCCAGCAGTTTCCGACTAGCGGGAGACAATGAGCAGTTCTTC
>TRBV7-9|TRBJ1-2|NA|NA
CASSREAAFYTF
TGTGCCAGCAGCCGAGAGGCCGCCTTTTACACCTTC
>TRBV6-5|TRBJ2-7|few|NA
CASSRQGGSYEQYF
TGTGCCAGCAGCCGACAAGGGGGATCCTACGAGCAGTACTTC
>TRBV29-1|TRBJ1-3|NA|NA
CSATPALGNTIYF
TGCAGCGCGACTCCAGCGTTGGGAAACACCATATATTTT
>TRBV7-9|TRBJ2-2|NA|TRBD1
CASSYRQGRDTGELFF
TGTGCCAGCAGCTATAGACAGGGGAGAGACACCGGGGAGCTGTTTTTT
>TRBV6-5|TRBJ2-1|NA|NA
CASRGTSEGYNEQFF
TGTGCCAGCAGAGGTACTAGTGAGGGGTACAATGAGCAGTTCTTC